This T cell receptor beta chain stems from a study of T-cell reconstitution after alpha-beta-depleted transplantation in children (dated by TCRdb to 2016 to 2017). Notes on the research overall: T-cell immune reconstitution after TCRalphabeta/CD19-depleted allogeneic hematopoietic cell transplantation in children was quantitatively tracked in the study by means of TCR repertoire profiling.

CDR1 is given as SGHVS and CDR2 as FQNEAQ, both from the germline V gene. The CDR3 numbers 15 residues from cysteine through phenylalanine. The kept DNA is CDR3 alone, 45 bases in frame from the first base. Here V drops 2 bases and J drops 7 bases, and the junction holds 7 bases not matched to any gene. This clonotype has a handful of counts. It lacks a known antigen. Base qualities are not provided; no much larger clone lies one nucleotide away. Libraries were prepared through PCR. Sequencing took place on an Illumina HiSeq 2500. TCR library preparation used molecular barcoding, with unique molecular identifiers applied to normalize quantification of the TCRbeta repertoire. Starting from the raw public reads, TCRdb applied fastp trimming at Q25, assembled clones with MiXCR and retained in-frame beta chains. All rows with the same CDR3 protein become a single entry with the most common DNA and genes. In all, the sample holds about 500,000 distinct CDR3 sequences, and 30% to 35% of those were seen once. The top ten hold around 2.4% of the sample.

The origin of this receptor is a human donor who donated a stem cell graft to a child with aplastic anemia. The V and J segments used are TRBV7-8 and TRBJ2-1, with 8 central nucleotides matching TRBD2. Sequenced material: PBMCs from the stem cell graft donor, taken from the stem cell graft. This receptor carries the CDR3 CASSLSAGGRNEQFF. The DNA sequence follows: TGTGCCAGCAGCTTATCTGCGGGAGGCCGGAATGAGCAGTTCTTC.